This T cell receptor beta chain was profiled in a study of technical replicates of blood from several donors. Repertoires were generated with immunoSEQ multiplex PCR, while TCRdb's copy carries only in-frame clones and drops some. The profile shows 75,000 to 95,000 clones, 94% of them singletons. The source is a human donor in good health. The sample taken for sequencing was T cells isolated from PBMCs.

CDR3 DNA: TGTGCCAGCAGTTTACCCCGGACAGCTGCCTCCTACGAGCAGTACTTC. It codes for CASSLPRTAASYEQYF. This chain links TRBV28 with TRBJ2-7; possible D gene TRBD1, 6 bases. V lost 2 bases and J lost 0, with 14 bases in between. Germline V CDR1 and CDR2: MDHEN, SYDVKM. CDR3 length: 16 amino acids.